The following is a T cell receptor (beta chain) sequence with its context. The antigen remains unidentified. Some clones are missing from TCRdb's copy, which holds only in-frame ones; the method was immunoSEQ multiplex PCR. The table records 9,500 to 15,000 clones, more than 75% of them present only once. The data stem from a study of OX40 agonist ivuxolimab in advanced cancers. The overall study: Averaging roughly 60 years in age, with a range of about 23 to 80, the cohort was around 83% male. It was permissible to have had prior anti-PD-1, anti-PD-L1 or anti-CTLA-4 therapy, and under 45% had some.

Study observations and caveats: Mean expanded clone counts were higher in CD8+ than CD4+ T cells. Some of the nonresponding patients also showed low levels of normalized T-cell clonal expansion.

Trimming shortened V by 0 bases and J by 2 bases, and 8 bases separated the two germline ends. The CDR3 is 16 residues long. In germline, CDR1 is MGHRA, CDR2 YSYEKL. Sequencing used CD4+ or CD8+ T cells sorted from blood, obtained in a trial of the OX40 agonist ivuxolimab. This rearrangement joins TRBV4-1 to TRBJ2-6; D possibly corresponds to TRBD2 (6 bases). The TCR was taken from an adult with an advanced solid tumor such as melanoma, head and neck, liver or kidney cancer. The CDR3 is CASSQDPGAGANVLTF. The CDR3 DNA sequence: TGCGCCAGCAGCCAAGATCCGGGGGCTGGGGCCAACGTCCTGACTTTC.